The clone carrying this T cell receptor (beta chain) appeared many times. Its antigen is unidentified. These data come from a study of human T cells and chemical hapten exposure. On the study more broadly: All through the approximately 24-week study, the scalp of each patient received diphenylcyclopropenone doses weekly. Slight differences in pooled library volume were the main source of varying TCR yields across samples.

Study-wide points: DPC sensitization did not alter TCRs above 1 in 1000 frequency.

The library attached unique molecular identifiers to individual cDNA molecules. A single record per CDR3 protein comes from TCRdb applying MiXCR to the RACE reads. The sample lists some 300,000 distinct CDR3 sequences; 4.5% to 7% were seen once. Time point specified: pre-sensitization, week 0. The treatment: therapeutic diphenylcyclopropenone sensitization with weekly scalp DPC. V lost 2 bases and J lost 2, with 13 bases in between. The length of the CDR3 is 16 residues. CDR1 is SGHRS and CDR2 is YFSETQ in the germline V gene. The rearrangement uses TRBV5-1 and TRBJ2-2; TRBD2 is a possible D gene (5 bases). Sequencing used whole blood, obtained in connection with sensitization to the hapten diphenylcyclopropenone (DPC). This sequence originates from a woman between 18 and 29 years old with alopecia areata. Some clones in this sample may be carry-over from other donors' samples. CDR3 nucleotide sequence: TGCGCCAGCAGCTTAGGACTGGCAAGCAACACCGGGGAGCTGTTTTTT. This encodes CASSLGLASNTGELFF.